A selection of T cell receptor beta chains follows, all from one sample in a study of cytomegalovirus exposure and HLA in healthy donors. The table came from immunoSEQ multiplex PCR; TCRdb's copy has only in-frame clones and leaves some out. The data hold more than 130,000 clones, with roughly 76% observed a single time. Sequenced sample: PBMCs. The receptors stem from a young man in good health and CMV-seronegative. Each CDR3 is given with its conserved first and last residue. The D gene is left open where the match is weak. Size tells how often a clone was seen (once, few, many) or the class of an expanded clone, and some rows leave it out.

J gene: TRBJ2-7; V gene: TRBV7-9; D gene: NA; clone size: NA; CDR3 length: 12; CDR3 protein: CASSTGQLEQYF; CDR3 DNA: TGTGCCAGCAGCACCGGACAGCTTGAGCAGTACTTC
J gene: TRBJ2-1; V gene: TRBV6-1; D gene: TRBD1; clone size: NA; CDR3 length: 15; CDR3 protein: CAISPRQGAYNEQFF; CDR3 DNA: TGTGCCATTTCCCCGAGACAGGGGGCCTACAATGAGCAGTTCTTC
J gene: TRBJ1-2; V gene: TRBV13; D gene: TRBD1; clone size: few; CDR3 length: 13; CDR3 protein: CASSLSRGVGYTF; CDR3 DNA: TGTGCCAGCAGCTTAAGCAGGGGGGTTGGCTACACCTTC
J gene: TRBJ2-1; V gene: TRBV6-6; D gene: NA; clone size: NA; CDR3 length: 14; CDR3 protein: CASSYKLVPGEQFF; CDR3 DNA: TGTGCCAGCAGTTATAAACTAGTACCTGGGGAGCAGTTCTTC
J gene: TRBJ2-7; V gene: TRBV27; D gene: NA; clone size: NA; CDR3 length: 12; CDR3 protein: CASWAHDYEQYF; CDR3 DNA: TGTGCCAGCTGGGCCCATGACTACGAGCAGTACTTC
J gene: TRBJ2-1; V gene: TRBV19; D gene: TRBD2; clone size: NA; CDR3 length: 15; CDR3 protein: CASSKGTSGYNEQFF; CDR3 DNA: TGTGCCAGTAGTAAAGGGACTAGCGGCTACAATGAGCAGTTCTTC
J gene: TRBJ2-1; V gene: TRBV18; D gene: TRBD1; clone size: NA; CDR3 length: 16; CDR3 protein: CASSVTWTGTYNEQFF; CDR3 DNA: TGTGCCAGCTCAGTCACCTGGACAGGGACCTACAATGAGCAGTTCTTC
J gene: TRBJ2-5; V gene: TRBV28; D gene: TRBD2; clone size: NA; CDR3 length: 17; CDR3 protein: CASSWRTSGIGEETQYF; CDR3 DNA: TGTGCCAGCAGTTGGCGGACTAGCGGGATAGGAGAAGAGACCCAGTACTTC
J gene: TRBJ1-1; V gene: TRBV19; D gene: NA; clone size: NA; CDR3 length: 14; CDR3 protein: CASSIDTLNTEAFF; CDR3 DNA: TGTGCCAGTAGTATAGATACACTGAACACTGAAGCTTTCTTT
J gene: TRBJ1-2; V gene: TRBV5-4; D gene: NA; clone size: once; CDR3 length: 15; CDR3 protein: CASSLVLELPYGYTF; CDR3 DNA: TGTGCCAGCAGCTTGGTTTTAGAACTCCCCTATGGCTACACCTTC
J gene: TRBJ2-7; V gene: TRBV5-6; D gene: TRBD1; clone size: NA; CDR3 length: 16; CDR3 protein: CASSLLGTGISYEQYF; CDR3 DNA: TGTGCCAGCAGCTTGTTAGGGACAGGAATTTCCTACGAGCAGTACTTC
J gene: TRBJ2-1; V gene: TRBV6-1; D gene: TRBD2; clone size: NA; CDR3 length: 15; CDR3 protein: CASSQQTSGDREQFF; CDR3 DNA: TGTGCCAGCAGTCAACAGACTAGCGGGGATCGTGAGCAGTTCTTC
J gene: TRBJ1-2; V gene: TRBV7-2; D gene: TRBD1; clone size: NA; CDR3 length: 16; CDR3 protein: CASSLVSGGRRDGYTF; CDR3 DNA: TGTGCCAGCAGCTTAGTTTCAGGGGGCAGAAGGGATGGCTACACCTTC
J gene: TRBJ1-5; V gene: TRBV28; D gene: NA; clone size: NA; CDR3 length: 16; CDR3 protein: CASSSNRMGSNQPQHF; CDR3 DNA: TGTGCCAGCAGTTCAAACAGGATGGGTAGCAATCAGCCCCAGCATTTT
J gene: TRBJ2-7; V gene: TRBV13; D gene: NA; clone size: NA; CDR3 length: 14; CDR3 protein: CASSWNRMKYEQYF; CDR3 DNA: TGTGCCAGCAGCTGGAACAGGATGAAGTACGAGCAGTACTTC
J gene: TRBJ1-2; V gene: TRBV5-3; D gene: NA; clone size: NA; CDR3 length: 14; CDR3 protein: CARSCYRGDYGYTF; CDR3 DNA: TGTGCCAGAAGCTGCTATAGGGGCGACTATGGCTACACCTTC
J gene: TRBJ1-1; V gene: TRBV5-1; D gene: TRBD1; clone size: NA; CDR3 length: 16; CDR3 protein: CASSPRQGAVNTEAFF; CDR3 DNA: TGCGCCAGCAGCCCCAGACAGGGCGCGGTGAACACTGAAGCTTTCTTT
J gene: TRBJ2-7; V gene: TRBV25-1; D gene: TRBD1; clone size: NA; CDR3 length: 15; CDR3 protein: CASSELGTGGGEQYF; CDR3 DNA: TGTGCCAGCAGTGAATTAGGGACAGGGGGTGGAGAGCAGTACTTC
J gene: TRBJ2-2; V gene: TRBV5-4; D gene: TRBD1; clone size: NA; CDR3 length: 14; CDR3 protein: CASRIQGPAGELFF; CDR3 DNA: TGTGCCAGCAGAATACAGGGGCCGGCCGGGGAGCTGTTTTTT
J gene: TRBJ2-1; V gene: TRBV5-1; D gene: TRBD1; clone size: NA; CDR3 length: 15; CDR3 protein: CASSLRQGAYNEQFF; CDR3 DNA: TGCGCCAGCAGCCTTAGACAGGGGGCGTACAATGAGCAGTTCTTC
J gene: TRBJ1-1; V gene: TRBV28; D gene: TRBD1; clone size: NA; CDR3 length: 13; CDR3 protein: CASSLTRGLEAFF; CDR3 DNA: TGTGCCAGCAGTTTAACCAGGGGGCTTGAGGCTTTCTTT
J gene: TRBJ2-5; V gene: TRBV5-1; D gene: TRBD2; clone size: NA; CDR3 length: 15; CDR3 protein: CASNLAGGYQETQYF; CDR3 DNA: TGCGCCAGCAATCTAGCGGGGGGGTACCAAGAGACCCAGTACTTC
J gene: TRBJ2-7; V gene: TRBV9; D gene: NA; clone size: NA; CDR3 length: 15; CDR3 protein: CASSVGRGRSYEQYF; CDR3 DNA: TGTGCCAGCAGCGTAGGGAGGGGACGCTCCTACGAGCAGTACTTC
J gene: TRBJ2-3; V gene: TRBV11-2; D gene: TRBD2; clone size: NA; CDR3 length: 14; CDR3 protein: CASSLAGLTDTQYF; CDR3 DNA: TGTGCCAGCAGCCTAGCGGGTTTGACAGATACGCAGTATTTT
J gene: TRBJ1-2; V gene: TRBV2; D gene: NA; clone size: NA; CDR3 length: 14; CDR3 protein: CARGAGMGNYGYTF; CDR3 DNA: TGTGCCAGGGGGGCAGGGATGGGGAACTATGGCTACACCTTC
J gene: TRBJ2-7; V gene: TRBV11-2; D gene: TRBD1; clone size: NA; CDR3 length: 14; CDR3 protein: CASSPGQGAYEQYF; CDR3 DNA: TGTGCCAGCAGTCCGGGACAGGGGGCCTACGAGCAGTACTTC
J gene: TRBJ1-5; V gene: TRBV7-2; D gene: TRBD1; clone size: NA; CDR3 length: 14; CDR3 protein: CASSSGQGNQPQHF; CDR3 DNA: TGTGCCAGCAGCTCCGGACAGGGAAATCAGCCCCAGCATTTT